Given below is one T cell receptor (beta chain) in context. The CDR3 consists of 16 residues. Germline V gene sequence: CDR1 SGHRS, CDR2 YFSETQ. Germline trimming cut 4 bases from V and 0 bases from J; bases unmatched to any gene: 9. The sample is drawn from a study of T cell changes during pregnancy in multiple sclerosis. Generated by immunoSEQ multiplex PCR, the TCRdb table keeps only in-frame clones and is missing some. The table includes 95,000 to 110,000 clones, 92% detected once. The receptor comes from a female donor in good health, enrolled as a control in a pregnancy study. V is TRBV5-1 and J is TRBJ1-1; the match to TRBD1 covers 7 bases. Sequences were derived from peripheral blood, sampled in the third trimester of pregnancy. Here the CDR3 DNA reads TGCGCCAGCAGCCCGTGGACAGGTCAAATGAACACTGAAGCTTTCTTT. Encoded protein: CASSPWTGQMNTEAFF. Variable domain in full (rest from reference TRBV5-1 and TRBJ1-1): KAGVTQTPRYLIKTRGQQVTLSCSPISGHRSVSWYQQTPGQGLQFLFEYFSETQRNKGNFPGRFSGRQFSNSRSEMNVSTLELGDSALYLCASSPWTGQMNTEAFFGQGTRLTVV.